This T cell receptor (beta chain) was identified in a study of CXCR3-negative and CXCR3-positive naive CD8 T cells. As for this clonotype: Antigen unknown.

Via 5' RACE with UMI labels, TRB cDNA libraries were prepared. TCRdb reprocessed the 5' RACE reads, keeping one entry per CDR3 protein, no DNA. This sample's table reports about 110,000 distinct CDR3 sequences. Germline CDR1 reads SQVTM; CDR2 reads ANQGSEA. This CDR3 has 12 amino acids. Points from the study as a whole: Memory CD8+ cells had much lower diversity, and both naive subsets had comparably high diversity. CXCR3-positive naive cells carried more hydrophobic TRB CDR3s than CXCR3-negative naive cells did. PBMCs showed partially decreased CXCR3 expression after cryopreservation, and most assays used fresh PBMCs. Naive subsets showed comparable surface CD5, and TCR interaction strength was also inferred from TRB CDR3 physicochemistry.

This sequence was found in a human donor in good health. Some clones in this sample may be carry-over from other donors' samples. The chain uses TRBV29-1 and TRBJ2-1. The sequenced sample consisted of naive CXCR3+ CD8+ T cells from blood. The subset was: CD45RO-CCR7+CD27+CD95- naive CD8+ T cells expressing CXCR3 (TNR3+). CDR3 sequence reads: CSEGGSYNEQFF.